This T cell receptor beta chain stems from a study of cytomegalovirus exposure and HLA in healthy donors. Nominal health characterized the donors when sampled, though unrecorded immune exposures were likely. This clone was seen more than once but under ten times. Its antigen is currently unknown. The primer mix had 60 Vbeta and 13 Jbeta primers. TCRdb's table, derived via immunoSEQ multiplex PCR, lists solely in-frame clones and lacks some. The sample lists about 140,000 clones, roughly four fifths occurring once. The CDR3 has 15 amino acids. CDR1 SGHRS and CDR2 YFSETQ come from the germline V gene. V was pared by 3 bases and J by 7 bases, with 18 bases between. Study conclusions and caveats: When presence/absence was analysed, sequencing depth was taken to be roughly uniform across donors. Most TCR sequences were seen very rarely across donors, but some public TCRs occurred in many.

This TCR came from a woman between 45 and 60 years old in good health and CMV-seropositive. V usage is TRBV5-1 and J usage is TRBJ2-3; perhaps TRBD2 as D (6 bases). Sequenced material: PBMCs. In DNA form, the CDR3 reads TGCGCCAGCAGCTGGGAACCAGTGGGGGGAAATACGCAGTATTTT. Translating gives CASSWEPVGGNTQYF.